Shown below are 3 T cell receptor beta chains from a single sample sequenced in a study of shared clonotypes between healthy human individuals. Only in-frame clones appear in the TCRdb table, and some are missing; sequencing was by immunoSEQ multiplex PCR. The sample yields 1,100,000 or so clones, approximately 78% seen once. What was sequenced was memory CD4+ T cells from PBMCs. The subset denotes: CD45RA-negative fraction. The receptor set was obtained from a man aged 18-30 years in good health. Some clones in this sample may be carry-over from other donors' samples.

The CDR3 nucleotides are TGTGCCAGTAGGTTAAGCGGTACTAGCTCCTACAATGAGCAGTTCTTC. Translated: CASRLSGTSSYNEQFF. The rearrangement links TRBV19 to TRBJ2-1; D may be TRBD2 (5 bases). Looked up from germline, CDR1 is LNHDA and CDR2 is SQIVND (reference sequence). This CDR3 region has 16 residues. Trimming shortened V by 6 bases and J by 0 bases, and 15 bases separated the two germline ends.

V and J are TRBV2 and TRBJ1-1; 9 nucleotides agree with TRBD1. The CDR3 is made up of 14 amino acids. V lost 0 bases, J lost 6 bases, and 2 bases stayed unmatched. Looked up from germline, CDR1 is SNHLY and CDR2 is FYNNEI. The CDR3 coding sequence is TGTGCCAGCAGTGAAGCGCGGGACAGGGCTGAAGCTTTCTTT. As protein: CASSEARDRAEAFF. Drawing the rest from reference TRBV2 and TRBJ1-1, the complete variable domain is EPEVTQTPSHQVTQMGQEVILRCVPISNHLYFYWYRQILGQKVEFLVSFYNNEISEKSEIFDDQFSVERPDGSNFTLKIRSTKLEDSAMYFCASSEARDRAEAFFGQGTRLTVV.

J is TRBJ2-1 and V is TRBV9, with TRBD2 matching 8 bases. The J segment lost 4 bases and the V segment lost 0 bases, leaving 3 bases of the junction unmatched. This CDR3 has 15 residues. Germline V gene data show CDR1 as SGDLS and CDR2 as YYNGEE. CDR3 DNA: TGTGCCAGCAGCGTAGAACCGGGAGGGTACAATGAGCAGTTCTTC. Translation: CASSVEPGGYNEQFF.